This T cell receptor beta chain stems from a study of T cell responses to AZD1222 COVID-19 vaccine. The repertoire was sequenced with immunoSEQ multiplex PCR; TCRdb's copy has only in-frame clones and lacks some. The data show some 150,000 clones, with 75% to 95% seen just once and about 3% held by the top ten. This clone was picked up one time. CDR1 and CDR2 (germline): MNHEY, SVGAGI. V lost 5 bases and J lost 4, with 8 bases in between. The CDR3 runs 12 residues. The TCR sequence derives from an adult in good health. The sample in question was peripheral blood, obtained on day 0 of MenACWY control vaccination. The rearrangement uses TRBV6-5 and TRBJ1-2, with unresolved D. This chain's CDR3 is CASSTVFYGYTF. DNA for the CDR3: TGTGCCAGCAGTACAGTATTCTATGGCTACACCTTC.